This TCR beta chain was sequenced for a study of cytomegalovirus exposure and HLA in healthy donors. This CDR3 is 16 amino acids long. V lost 2 bases, J lost 0 bases, and 13 bases lay in between. CDR1 is MDHEN, CDR2 SYDVKM, per germline. Amplification used 60 Vbeta primers and 13 Jbeta primers. Sequencing used immunoSEQ multiplex PCR; TCRdb keeps in-frame clones, though not all of them. The sample records 300,000 or so clones, 84% being singletons. General study results and limits: According to an earlier analysis, most TCR beta V segments yielded productive rearrangements about 90% or about 30% of the time. Associated with cytomegalovirus, according to the listing, were around 170 TCR beta chains. Cytomegalovirus status was reportedly diagnosed by the classifier with high specificity and sensitivity. The number of N-insertions in an Asian-associated ancestry cluster was reportedly below the approximately 690-donor mean in a later analysis.

Comments on this clone: Antigen: not known.

Sequenced input: PBMCs. The chain joins TRBV28 to TRBJ1-1; D uncertain. The clonotype comes from a woman aged 40-49 years in good health and CMV-seropositive. CDR3 bases: TGTGCCAGCAGTTTACGCCAGAGGTGGGTGAACACTGAAGCTTTCTTT. Its translation: CASSLRQRWVNTEAFF.